A selection of T cell receptor beta chains follows, all from one sample in a study of T cell repertoires in cytomegalovirus infection. The antigens these receptors bind are not known. TCRdb re-called the reads through MiXCR, storing one row per CDR3 protein. The table records 570,000 or so distinct CDR3 sequences, over 35% of them present only once. Specimen: cultured PBMCs, collected from culture after CMV antigen stimulation. The receptor source for this set is a human donor in good health (CMV status not recorded). Some clones in this sample may be carry-over from other donors' samples. The CDR3 runs from the conserved cysteine through the conserved F or W. The D gene is left open where the match is weak. Clone size is shown for a subset of rows, as once, few, many or a class of expanded clone.

TRBJ1-4 TRBV15 once . CATRGNNEKLFF TGTGCCACAAGGGGCAATAATGAAAAACTGTTTTTT
TRBJ2-1 TRBV9 . . CASSVVDEGWGYNEQFF TGTGCCAGCAGCGTAGTGGACGAGGGGTGGGGATACAATGAGCAGTTCTTC
TRBJ1-1 TRBV2 . TRBD1 CASQGQGGRAFF TGTGCCAGCCAGGGACAGGGGGGTCGAGCTTTCTTT
TRBJ2-3 TRBV7-2 few . CASSPPSRTDTQYF TGTGCCAGCAGCCCCCCCAGCCGCACAGATACGCAGTATTTT
TRBJ2-7 TRBV7-2 . . CASSLVTAEVGAYEQYF TGTGCCAGCAGCTTAGTCACCGCGGAAGTTGGAGCCTACGAGCAGTACTTC
TRBJ2-1 TRBV6-2/TRBV6-3 . TRBD2 CASTHGTSADNEQFF TGTGCCAGCACCCACGGGACTAGCGCAGACAATGAGCAGTTCTTC
TRBJ2-1 TRBV7-2 . TRBD2 CASSLLAGGQFF TGTGCCAGCAGCTTATTAGCGGGAGGGCAGTTCTTC
TRBJ2-3 TRBV3-1 . . CASSPTTGVGPLTQYF TGTGCCAGCAGCCCCACTACCGGGGTAGGCCCCCTTACGCAGTATTTT
TRBJ2-3 TRBV6-6 few . CASSTRRLSTDTQYF TGTGCCAGCAGTACCCGCCGACTAAGCACAGATACGCAGTATTTT
TRBJ1-4 TRBV7-2 many . CASSSSSDRPEKLFF TGTGCCAGCAGCTCCTCAAGTGACCGACCTGAAAAACTGTTTTTT
TRBJ2-1 TRBV28 . . CASSLQRGIADIYNEQFF TGTGCCAGCAGTCTTCAGAGAGGCATAGCGGATATTTACAATGAGCAGTTCTTC
TRBJ2-7 TRBV10-3 few TRBD1 CAIRHRDRSSYEQYF TGTGCCATCAGACACCGGGACAGGAGCTCCTACGAGCAGTACTTC
TRBJ2-2 TRBV2 . . CASSEQGHTGELFF TGTGCCAGCAGTGAACAGGGACACACCGGGGAGCTGTTTTTT
TRBJ2-3 TRBV20-1 . TRBD2 CSARAGTSGRRTDTQYF TGCAGTGCTAGAGCCGGGACTAGCGGGAGACGCACAGATACGCAGTATTTT
TRBJ1-3 TRBV15 . . CATSTSPPGYIGNTIYF TGTGCCACCAGCACATCGCCCCCCGGGTACATTGGAAACACCATATATTTT
TRBJ1-4 TRBV7-2 . . CASSLRQNNEKLFF TGTGCCAGCAGCTTACGTCAGAACAATGAAAAACTGTTTTTT
TRBJ1-6 TRBV7-4 once . CASSFGAPRNSPLHF TGTGCCAGCAGCTTTGGGGCACCAAGGAATTCACCCCTCCACTTT
TRBJ2-7 TRBV7-2 many TRBD2 CASSPGGLYEQYF TGTGCCAGCAGTCCGGGGGGGCTCTACGAGCAGTACTTC
TRBJ2-1 TRBV7-2 . TRBD2 CASSQRLQREDEQFF TGTGCCAGCAGCCAGAGACTCCAGCGGGAGGATGAGCAGTTCTTC
TRBJ1-2 TRBV7-8 few . CASAQDRYYGYTF TGTGCCTCTGCCCAGGACAGATACTATGGCTACACCTTC
TRBJ2-3 TRBV4-3 . TRBD2 CASSQRASGGDTQYF TGCGCCAGCAGCCAACGGGCTAGCGGGGGCGATACGCAGTATTTT
TRBJ1-1 TRBV12-3/TRBV12-4 . . CASQLRLGGITEAFF TGTGCCAGCCAACTCCGGCTGGGCGGCATCACTGAAGCTTTCTTT
TRBJ2-2 TRBV12-3/TRBV12-4 few TRBD1 CASSLTGGITGELFF TGTGCCAGCAGCCTCACAGGGGGCATCACCGGGGAGCTGTTTTTT
TRBJ1-4 TRBV4-3 . . CASSQDRGRAPEKLFF TGCGCCAGCAGCCAAGATCGCGGCAGGGCTCCTGAAAAACTGTTTTTT
TRBJ2-6 TRBV7-9 . . CASRPGFAAPSGANVLTF TGTGCCAGCAGACCGGGGTTCGCGGCCCCCTCTGGGGCCAACGTCCTGACTTTC
TRBJ1-1 TRBV7-2 . TRBD1 CASSFRSFSGQGVSTEAFF TGTGCCAGCAGCTTCCGATCATTTAGCGGACAGGGAGTGAGCACTGAAGCTTTCTTT
TRBJ1-3 TRBV7-2 . . CASSLDGTTGNTIYF TGTGCCAGCAGCTTAGACGGGACCACCGGTAACACCATATATTTT
TRBJ1-5 TRBV4-1 few . CASSQVVGSNQPQHF TGCGCCAGCAGCCAAGTTGTCGGGAGCAATCAGCCCCAGCATTTT
TRBJ1-5 TRBV30 . TRBD1 CATGTGLNQPQHF TGTGCTACTGGGACAGGGCTAAATCAGCCCCAGCATTTT
TRBJ2-6 TRBV20-1 few . CSAREGAGANVLTF TGCAGTGCTAGAGAGGGGGCTGGGGCCAACGTCCTGACTTTC
TRBJ1-1 TRBV7-2 . . CASSLTRRTEAFF TGTGCCAGCAGCTTAACCCGCCGCACTGAAGCTTTCTTT
TRBJ1-1 TRBV12-3/TRBV12-4 few . CASSHPPLNTEAFF TGTGCCAGCAGTCATCCCCCCTTGAACACTGAAGCTTTCTTT
TRBJ1-5 TRBV12-3/TRBV12-4 few . CASRWGRASNQPQHF TGTGCCAGCAGATGGGGTCGGGCCAGCAATCAGCCCCAGCATTTT
TRBJ2-2 TRBV4-1 . . CASSQERGLRTINGELFF TGCGCCAGCAGCCAAGAAAGGGGGCTCCGGACTATAAACGGGGAGCTGTTTTTT
TRBJ2-1 TRBV7-2 many . CASSLEARVYNEQFF TGTGCCAGCAGCTTAGAGGCCAGGGTTTACAATGAGCAGTTCTTC
TRBJ2-2 TRBV6-1 . . CASSRDRWTSPSGNTGELFF TGTGCCAGCAGTCGGGACAGGTGGACTAGCCCAAGCGGGAACACCGGGGAGCTGTTTTTT
TRBJ2-1 TRBV7-9 few TRBD2 CASHLGAGGNEQFF TGTGCCAGCCACTTAGGGGCGGGAGGCAATGAGCAGTTCTTC
TRBJ1-4 TRBV7-9 . . CASSPNLGVREKLFF TGTGCCAGCAGCCCGAACCTGGGTGTCCGTGAAAAACTGTTTTTT
TRBJ1-5 TRBV6-6 few TRBD1 CASSYFYTGGGDQPQHF TGTGCCAGCAGTTACTTCTACACAGGGGGCGGGGATCAGCCCCAGCATTTT
TRBJ2-2 TRBV6-2/TRBV6-3 few TRBD2 CASSYSQRELTGELFF TGTGCCAGCAGTTACAGTCAGCGGGAGCTCACCGGGGAGCTGTTTTTT
TRBJ1-5 TRBV28 few TRBD1 CASRHRTGGLDQPQHF TGTGCCAGCAGACACCGAACAGGGGGCCTCGATCAGCCCCAGCATTTT
TRBJ1-5 TRBV12-3/TRBV12-4 . . CASKVGNQPQHF TGTGCCAGCAAAGTAGGTAATCAGCCCCAGCATTTT
TRBJ1-2 TRBV7-2 . . CASSYRDTLLGYTF TGTGCCAGCAGCTACCGGGACACCCTTTTGGGCTACACCTTC
TRBJ2-1 TRBV7-1 . TRBD2 CASPRGGLYNEQFF TGTGCCAGCCCCCGCGGGGGGCTCTACAATGAGCAGTTCTTC
TRBJ2-4 TRBV2 . . CASSRRGIQYF TGTGCCAGCAGCAGACGGGGCATTCAGTACTTC
TRBJ2-1 TRBV11-3 . . CASSDPHYNEQFF TGTGCCAGCAGCGATCCGCACTACAATGAGCAGTTCTTC
TRBJ1-4 TRBV7-2 many . CASSPGSMNEKLFF TGTGCCAGCAGCCCAGGGTCTATGAATGAAAAACTGTTTTTT
TRBJ1-2 TRBV20-1 . . CSARVPGLTGYTF TGCAGTGCTAGAGTCCCGGGGTTGACTGGCTACACCTTC
TRBJ2-1 TRBV11-2 . . CASSNTGGAYNEQFF TGTGCCAGCAGCAACACAGGAGGTGCCTACAATGAGCAGTTCTTC
TRBJ2-7 TRBV28 . . CASSLYDRYEQYF TGTGCCAGCAGTTTATACGACAGGTACGAGCAGTACTTC
TRBJ1-3 TRBV11-2 . TRBD1 CASSRRTGGNTIYF TGTGCCAGCAGCCGACGGACAGGGGGAAACACCATATATTTT
TRBJ1-4 TRBV6-5 . . CASSYSRGEGEKLFF TGTGCCAGCAGTTACTCGCGAGGGGAGGGGGAAAAACTGTTTTTT
TRBJ2-3 TRBV20-1 . . CSAVPGGTTDTQYF TGCAGTGCTGTCCCAGGGGGGACGACAGATACGCAGTATTTT